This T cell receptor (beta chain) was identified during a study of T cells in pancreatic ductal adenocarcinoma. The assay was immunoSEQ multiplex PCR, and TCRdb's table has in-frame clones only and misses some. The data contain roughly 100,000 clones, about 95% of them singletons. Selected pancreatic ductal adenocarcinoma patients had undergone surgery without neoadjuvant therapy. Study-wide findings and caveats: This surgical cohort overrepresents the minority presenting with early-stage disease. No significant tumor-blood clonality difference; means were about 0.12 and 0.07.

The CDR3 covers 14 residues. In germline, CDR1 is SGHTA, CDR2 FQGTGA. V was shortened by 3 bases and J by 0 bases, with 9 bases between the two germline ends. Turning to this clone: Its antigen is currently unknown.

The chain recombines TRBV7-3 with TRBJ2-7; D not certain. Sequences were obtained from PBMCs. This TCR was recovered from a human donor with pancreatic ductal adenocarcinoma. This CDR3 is CASSLGPSSYEQYF. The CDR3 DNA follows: TGTGCCAGCAGCTTGGGCCCAAGCTCCTACGAGCAGTACTTC. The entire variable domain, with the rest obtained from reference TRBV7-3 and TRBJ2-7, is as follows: GAGVSQTPSNKVTEKGKYVELRCDPISGHTALYWYRQSLGQGPEFLIYFQGTGAADDSGLPNDRFFAVRPEGSVSTLKIQRTERGDSAVYLCASSLGPSSYEQYFGPGTRLTVT.